This T cell receptor beta chain was recorded in a study of T-cell memory formation after mild COVID-19. General study findings and limits: Some SARS-CoV-2-responding clones were already detected in memory before infection.

Employing constant-segment primers, 5'RACE generated TCR alpha and TCR beta cDNA libraries bearing sample barcodes and UMIs. MiXCR, applied by TCRdb to the 5' RACE reads, yields one record per CDR3 protein. The table shows approximately 410,000 distinct CDR3 sequences, with around a quarter occurring only once. As concerns this clonotype: Its specificity is not known.

CDR1 is MNHEY, CDR2 SVGAGI, per germline. Trimming removed 0 bases at V and 12 bases at J, with 18 bases between. This CDR3 spans 14 amino acids. The chain has TRBV6-5 and TRBJ2-7; weak D call: TRBD1 (6 bases). This sequence originates from an adult woman who had mild COVID-19 (a few samples of this study predate the infection). Cell type and time point are not known. Sequenced sample: PBMCs or a T cell subset sorted from them (not recorded which). For the CDR3, the DNA is TGTGCCAGCAGTTACTCAACGGGGCAGGGGCTTCTGTACTTC. Translating gives CASSYSTGQGLLYF.